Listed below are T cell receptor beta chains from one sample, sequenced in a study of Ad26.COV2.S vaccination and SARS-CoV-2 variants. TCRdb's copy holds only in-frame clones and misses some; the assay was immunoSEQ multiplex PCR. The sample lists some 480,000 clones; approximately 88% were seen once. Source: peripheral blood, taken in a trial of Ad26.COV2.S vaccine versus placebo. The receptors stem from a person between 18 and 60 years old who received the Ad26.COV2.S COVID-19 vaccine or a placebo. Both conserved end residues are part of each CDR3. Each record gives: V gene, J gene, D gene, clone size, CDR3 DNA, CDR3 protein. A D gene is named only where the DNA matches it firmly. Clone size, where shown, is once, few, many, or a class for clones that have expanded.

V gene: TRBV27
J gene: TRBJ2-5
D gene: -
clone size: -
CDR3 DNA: TGTGCCAGCAGTTCCACCGGGACGAGGTGGGAGACCCAGTACTTC
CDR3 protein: CASSSTGTRWETQYF

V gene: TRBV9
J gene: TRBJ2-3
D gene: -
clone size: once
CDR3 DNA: TGTGCCAGCAGCGTCGGGGGCGGGAGTCCCACAGATACGCAGTATTTT
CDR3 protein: CASSVGGGSPTDTQYF

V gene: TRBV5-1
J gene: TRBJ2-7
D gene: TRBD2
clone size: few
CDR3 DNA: TGCGCCAGCACTAGCGGGAGTTACGAGCAGTACTTC
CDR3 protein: CASTSGSYEQYF

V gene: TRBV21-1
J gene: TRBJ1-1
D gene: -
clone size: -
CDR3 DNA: TGTGCCAGCACTCCTACAGGGCAGAACACTGAAGCTTTCTTT
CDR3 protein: CASTPTGQNTEAFF

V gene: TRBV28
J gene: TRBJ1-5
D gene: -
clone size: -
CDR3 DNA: TGTGCCAGCAGTTTGGGGGGGCAAGGTCAGCCCCAGCATTTT
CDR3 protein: CASSLGGQGQPQHF

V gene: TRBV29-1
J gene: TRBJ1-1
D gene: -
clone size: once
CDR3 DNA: TGCAGCGTTGTCCCACGGCACCCCGGAGCTGAAGCTTTCTTT
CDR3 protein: CSVVPRHPGAEAFF

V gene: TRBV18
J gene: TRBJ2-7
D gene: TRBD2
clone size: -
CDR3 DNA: TGTGCCAGCTCACCCGACGCAAGCGGGATTTTCGAGTACTTC
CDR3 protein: CASSPDASGIFEYF

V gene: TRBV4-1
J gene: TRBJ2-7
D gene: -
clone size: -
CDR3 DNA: TGCGCCAGCAGCCAGGGGGGCGGGGCAGGAACCTACGAGCAGTACTTC
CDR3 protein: CASSQGGGAGTYEQYF

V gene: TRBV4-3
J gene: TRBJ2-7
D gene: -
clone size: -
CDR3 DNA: TGCGCCAGCAGCCCACAAACTCGCTCCTACGAGCAGTACTTC
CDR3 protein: CASSPQTRSYEQYF

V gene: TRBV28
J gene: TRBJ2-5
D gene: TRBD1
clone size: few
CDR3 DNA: TGTGCCAGCAGTACCCCAGCGACAGGGTTACTCCAAGAGACCCAGTACTTC
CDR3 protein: CASSTPATGLLQETQYF

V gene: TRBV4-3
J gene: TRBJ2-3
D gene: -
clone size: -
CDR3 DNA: TGCGCCAGCAGCCAATCGGTGGCAGGAACAGATACGCAGTATTTT
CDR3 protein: CASSQSVAGTDTQYF

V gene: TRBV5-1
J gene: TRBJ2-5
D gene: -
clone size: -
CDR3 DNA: TGCGCCAGCAGCTTAGACGCATACCAAGAGACCCAGTACTTC
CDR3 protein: CASSLDAYQETQYF

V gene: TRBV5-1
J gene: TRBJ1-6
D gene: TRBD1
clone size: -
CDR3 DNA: TGCGCCAGCAGCTTGTGGGAACTACCTACCGACAGGGGGGATTCACCCCTCCACTTT
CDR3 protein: CASSLWELPTDRGDSPLHF

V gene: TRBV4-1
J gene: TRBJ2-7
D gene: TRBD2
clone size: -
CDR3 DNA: TGCGCCAGCAGCCAGACACCGGGGGGGCCCTACGAGCAGTACTTC
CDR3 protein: CASSQTPGGPYEQYF

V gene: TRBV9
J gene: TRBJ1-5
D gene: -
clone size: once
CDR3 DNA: TGTGCCAGCCAAGAACCCTTATGCAGAAAGAGCGATAGCAATCAGCCCCAGCATTTT
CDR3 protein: CASQEPLCRKSDSNQPQHF

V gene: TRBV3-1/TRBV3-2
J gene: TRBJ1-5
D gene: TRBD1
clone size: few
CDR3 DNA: TGTGCCAGCGGGGAGGGACAGCGCCAGCATTTT
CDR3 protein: CASGEGQRQHF

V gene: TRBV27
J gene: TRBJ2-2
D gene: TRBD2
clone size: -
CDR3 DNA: TGTGCCAGCAGTTTCTCCGGGAGGGCCGACACCGGGGAGCTGTTTTTT
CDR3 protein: CASSFSGRADTGELFF

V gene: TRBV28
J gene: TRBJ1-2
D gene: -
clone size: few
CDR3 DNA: TGTGCCAACCTGGCGGGGGAGGGTGGCTACACCTTC
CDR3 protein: CANLAGEGGYTF

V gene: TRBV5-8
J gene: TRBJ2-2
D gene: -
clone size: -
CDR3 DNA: TGTGCCAGCAGCTTGGAATTGTTGCAGAACGCGAACACCGGGGAGCTGTTTTTT
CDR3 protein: CASSLELLQNANTGELFF

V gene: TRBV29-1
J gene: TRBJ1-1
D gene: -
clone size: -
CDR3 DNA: TGCAGCGTTGAAGATGGGGGACGGCCCCTGGGTTTCTTT
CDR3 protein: CSVEDGGRPLGFF

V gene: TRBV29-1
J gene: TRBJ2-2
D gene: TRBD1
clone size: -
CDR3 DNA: TGCAGCGTTTCCTTGGGACAGGGGGCCGGGGAGCTGTTTTTT
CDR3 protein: CSVSLGQGAGELFF

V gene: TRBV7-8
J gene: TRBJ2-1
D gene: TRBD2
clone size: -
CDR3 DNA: TGTGCCAGCAGCCTCAGGACTAGCGGAAACAATGAGCAGTTCTTC
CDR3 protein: CASSLRTSGNNEQFF

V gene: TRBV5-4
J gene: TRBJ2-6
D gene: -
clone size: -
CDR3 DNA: TGTGCCAGCAGCTCAGGGAACTCTGGGGCCAACGTCCTGACTTTC
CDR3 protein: CASSSGNSGANVLTF

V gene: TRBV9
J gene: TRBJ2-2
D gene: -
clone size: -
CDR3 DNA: TGTGCCAGCAGCGTAGTCCCCACAGGAAGAGGGCCCAGCACCGGGGAGCTGTTTTTT
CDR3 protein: CASSVVPTGRGPSTGELFF

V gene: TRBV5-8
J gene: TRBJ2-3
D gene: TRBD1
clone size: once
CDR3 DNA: TGTGCCAGCAGCCTGGCCCTGACAGGGGCCCGGTCGGATACGCAGTATTTT
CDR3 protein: CASSLALTGARSDTQYF

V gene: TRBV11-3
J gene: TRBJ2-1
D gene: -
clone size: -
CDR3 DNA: TGTGCCAGCAGCTTCGGACAGTTCTACAATGAGCAGTTCTTC
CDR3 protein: CASSFGQFYNEQFF

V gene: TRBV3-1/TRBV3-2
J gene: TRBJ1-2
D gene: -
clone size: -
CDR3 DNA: TGTGCCAGCAGCCAACCGGGAATTTATGGCTACACCTTC
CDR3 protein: CASSQPGIYGYTF

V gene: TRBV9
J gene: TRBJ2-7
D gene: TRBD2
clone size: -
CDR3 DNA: TGTGCCAGCAGCGGTGACCCGGGACTAGCGGGGCAGTACTTC
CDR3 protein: CASSGDPGLAGQYF

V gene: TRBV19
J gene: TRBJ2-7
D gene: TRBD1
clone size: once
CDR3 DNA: TGTGCCAGTAGTATAACCCACGGACAGGGGGTGACCTTCTACGAGCAGTACTTC
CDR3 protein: CASSITHGQGVTFYEQYF

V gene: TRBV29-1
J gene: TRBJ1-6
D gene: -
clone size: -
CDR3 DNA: TGCAGCGTTGAAGATCTCGGGGACGTCGGTTCACCCCTCCACTTT
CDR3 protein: CSVEDLGDVGSPLHF

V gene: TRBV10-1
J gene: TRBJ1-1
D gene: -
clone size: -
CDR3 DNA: TGCGCCAGCAGACCCACAACTGAAGCTTTCTTT
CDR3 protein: CASRPTTEAFF

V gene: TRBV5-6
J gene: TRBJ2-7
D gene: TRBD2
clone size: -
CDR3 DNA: TGTGCCAGCAGCTCCGGACTAGCGGGAGTCTACGAGCAGTACTTC
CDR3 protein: CASSSGLAGVYEQYF

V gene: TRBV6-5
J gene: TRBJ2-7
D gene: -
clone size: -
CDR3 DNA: TGTGCCAGCAGTAGGGGGGGAAGGGCCTACGAGCAGTACTTC
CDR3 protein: CASSRGGRAYEQYF

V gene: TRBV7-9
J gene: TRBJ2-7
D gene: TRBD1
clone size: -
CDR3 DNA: TGTGCCAGCAGCGGCCGGACAGGGTACGAGCAGTACTTC
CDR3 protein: CASSGRTGYEQYF

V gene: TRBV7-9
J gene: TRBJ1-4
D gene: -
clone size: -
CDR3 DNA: TGTGCCAGCAGCACACGAGGGGGGGCAACTAATGAAAAACTGTTTTTT
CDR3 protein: CASSTRGGATNEKLFF

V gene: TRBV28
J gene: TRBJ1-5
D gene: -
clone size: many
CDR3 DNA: TGTGCCAGCAGCCAGGGTTGGGGTGTTAGTCAGCCCCAGCATTTT
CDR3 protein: CASSQGWGVSQPQHF

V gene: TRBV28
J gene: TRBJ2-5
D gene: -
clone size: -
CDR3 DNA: TGTGCCAGCAGCCCCTCGAGGACCAGGGGGACCCAGTACTTC
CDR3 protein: CASSPSRTRGTQYF

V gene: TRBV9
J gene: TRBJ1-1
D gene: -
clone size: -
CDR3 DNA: TGTGCCAGCAGCGTAGGAGCAGGGGCAAACACTGAAGCTTTCTTT
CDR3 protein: CASSVGAGANTEAFF

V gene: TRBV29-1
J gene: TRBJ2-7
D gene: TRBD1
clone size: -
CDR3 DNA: TGCAGCGCCAGGGACAGGGGCCTTACCTACGAGCAGTACTTC
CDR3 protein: CSARDRGLTYEQYF

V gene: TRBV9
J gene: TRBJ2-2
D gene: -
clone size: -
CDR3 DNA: TGTGCCAGCAGCGTAGCCAGTATCAGCACCGGGGAGCTGTTTTTT
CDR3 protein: CASSVASISTGELFF

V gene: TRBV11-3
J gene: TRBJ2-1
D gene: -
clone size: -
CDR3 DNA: TGTGCCAGCAGCTTACTAGGACAGGGAGGGTGGAATGAGCAGTTCTTC
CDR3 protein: CASSLLGQGGWNEQFF